Given below is one TCR beta chain in context. Its antigen remains undetermined. The record has no base qualities; no much larger clone is one base away. The method was the immunoSEQ multiplex PCR assay. The table was pulled from immuneACCESS by TCRdb, which kept in-frame rearrangements only. Such tables lose some clones; where checked, under half of the loss comes from unresolved V genes, and the rest has no known cause. The sample table records about 110,000 clones; 75% to 95% of these occur just once. The ten largest make up under 4.5% of the sample. The data were obtained in a study of control samples from healthy donors and cancer patients (dated by TCRdb to 2020 to 2022). Sequences SGHRS (CDR1) and YFSETQ (CDR2) are obtained from the germline V gene. V trim: 0 bases; J trim: 0 bases; unmatched bases: 1. Inclusive of the bounding cysteine and phenylalanine, the CDR3 is 18 residues long. Only the CDR3 DNA is retained, 54 bases long and in frame from the first base.

Sequenced input: blood. The rearranged segments are TRBV5-1 and TRBJ2-3; TRBD2 matches 16 bases in the middle. This clonotype originated in a human donor in good health. The donor label of this sample is uncertain. CDR3 loop: CASSLGGLAGGSTDTQYF. The DNA sequence reads TGCGCCAGCAGCTTGGGGGGACTAGCGGGGGGGAGCACAGATACGCAGTATTTT.